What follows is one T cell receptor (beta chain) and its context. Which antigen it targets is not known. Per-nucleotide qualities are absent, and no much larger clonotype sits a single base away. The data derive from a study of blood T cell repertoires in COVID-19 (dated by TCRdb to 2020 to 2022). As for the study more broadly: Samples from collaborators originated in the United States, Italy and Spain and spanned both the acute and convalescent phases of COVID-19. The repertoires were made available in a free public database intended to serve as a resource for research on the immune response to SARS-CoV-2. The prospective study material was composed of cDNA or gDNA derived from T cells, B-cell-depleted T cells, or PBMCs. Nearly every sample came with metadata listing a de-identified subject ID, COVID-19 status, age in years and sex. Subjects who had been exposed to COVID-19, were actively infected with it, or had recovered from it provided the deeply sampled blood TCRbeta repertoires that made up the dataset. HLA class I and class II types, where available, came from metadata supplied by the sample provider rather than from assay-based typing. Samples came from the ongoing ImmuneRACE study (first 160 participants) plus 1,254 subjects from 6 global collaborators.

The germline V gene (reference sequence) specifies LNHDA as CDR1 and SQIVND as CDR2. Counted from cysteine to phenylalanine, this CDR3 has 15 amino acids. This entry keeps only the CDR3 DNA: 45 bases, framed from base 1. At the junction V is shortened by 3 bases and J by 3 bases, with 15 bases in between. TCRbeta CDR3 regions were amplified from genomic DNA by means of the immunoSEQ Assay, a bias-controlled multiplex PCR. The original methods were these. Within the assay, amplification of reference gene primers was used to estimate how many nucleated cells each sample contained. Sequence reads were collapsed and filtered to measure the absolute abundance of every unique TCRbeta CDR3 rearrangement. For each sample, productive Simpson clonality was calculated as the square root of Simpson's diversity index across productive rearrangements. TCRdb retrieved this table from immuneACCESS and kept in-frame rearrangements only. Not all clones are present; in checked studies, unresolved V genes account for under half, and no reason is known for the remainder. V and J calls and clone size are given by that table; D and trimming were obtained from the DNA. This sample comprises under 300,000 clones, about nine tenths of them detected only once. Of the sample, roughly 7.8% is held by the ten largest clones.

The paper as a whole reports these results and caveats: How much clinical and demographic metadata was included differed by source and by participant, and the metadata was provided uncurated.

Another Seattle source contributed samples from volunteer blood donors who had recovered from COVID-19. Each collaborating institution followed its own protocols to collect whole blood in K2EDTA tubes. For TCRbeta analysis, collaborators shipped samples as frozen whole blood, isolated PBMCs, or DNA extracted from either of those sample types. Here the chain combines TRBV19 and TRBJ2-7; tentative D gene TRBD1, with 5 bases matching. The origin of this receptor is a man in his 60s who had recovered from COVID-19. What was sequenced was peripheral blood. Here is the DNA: TGTGCCAGTAGTATGTTAGGGGCAGGGTACTACGAGCAGTACTTC. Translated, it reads CASSMLGAGYYEQYF. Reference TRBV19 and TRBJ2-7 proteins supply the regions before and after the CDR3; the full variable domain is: DGGITQSPKYLFRKEGQNVTLSCEQNLNHDAMYWYRQDPGQGLRLIYYSQIVNDFQKGDIAEGYSVSREKKESFPLTVTSAQKNPTAFYLCASSMLGAGYYEQYFGPGTRLTVT.